The next 5 T cell receptor beta chains were all read from a single sample in a study of long-term antiretroviral therapy in people with HIV. Samples were assayed with immunoSEQ v3.0 at survey level. Data came from immunoSEQ multiplex PCR; TCRdb stores just in-frame clones and leaves some out. The data show 20,000 to 25,000 clones, 81% seen once. The specimen comprised unsorted PBMCs, sampled 1.5 years after starting antiretroviral therapy. These TCRs come from a young man with HIV.

CDR3 protein: CASKPGANQPQHF. DNA of the CDR3: TGTGCCAGCAAGCCGGGGGCGAATCAGCCCCAGCATTTT. This chain uses TRBV10-3 with TRBJ1-5; TRBD1 might be the D (6 bases). V dropped 10 bases and J dropped 4 bases, with 14 bases sitting between them. CDR1 and CDR2 from the germline V gene are ENHRY and SYGVKD. This CDR3 region has 13 residues.

The chain carries TRBV5-4 and TRBJ2-3; 13 nucleotides align to TRBD2. The CDR3 contains 16 residues. J lost 4 bases, V lost 4 bases, and 6 bases had no gene match. Germline CDR1 reads SGHNT; CDR2 reads YYREEE (reference sequence). CDR3 nucleotide sequence: TGTGCCAGCAGCCCCGGGACTAGCGGGATCTCAGATACGCAGTATTTT. It codes for CASSPGTSGISDTQYF. The complete variable domain, with remaining parts taken from reference TRBV5-4 and TRBJ2-3, reads ETGVTQSPTHLIKTRGQQVTLRCSSQSGHNTVSWYQQALGQGPQFIFQYYREEENGRGNFPPRFSGLQFPNYSSELNVNALELDDSALYLCASSPGTSGISDTQYFGPGTRLTVL.

The V call is TRBV2, the J call TRBJ1-3; D gene uncertain. The germline V and J ends were trimmed by 2 bases and 0 bases, with 8 bases remaining between them. Germline assignment: CDR1 SNHLY and CDR2 FYNNEI. This CDR3 comprises 15 residues. The CDR3 region has the DNA TGTGCCAGCAGTGAAACAGTACTCTCTGGAAACACCATATATTTT. This encodes CASSETVLSGNTIYF.

This clone has only a few counts. The chain uses TRBV18 and TRBJ2-7; 7 bases are a match to TRBD1. With 5 bases clipped from V and 0 bases from J, the junction kept 4 bases outside the gene matches. The CDR3 runs to 14 residues. From germline, CDR1 is KGHSH and CDR2 LQKENI. DNA of the CDR3: TGTGCCAGCTCATCCGGGACAGACTCCTACGAGCAGTACTTC. Translating it yields CASSSGTDSYEQYF.

The genes are TRBV19 and TRBJ2-7; 9 bases align to TRBD1. Trimming at V came to 5 bases and at J to 1 base, leaving 9 bases not matched to a gene. This CDR3 contains 16 residues. CDR1 and CDR2 from the germline V gene are LNHDA and SQIVND (reference sequence). The CDR3 DNA reads as TGTGCCAGTAGTCCCCTCGGGGGGACAGGGTCCTACGAGCAGTACTTC. This encodes CASSPLGGTGSYEQYF.